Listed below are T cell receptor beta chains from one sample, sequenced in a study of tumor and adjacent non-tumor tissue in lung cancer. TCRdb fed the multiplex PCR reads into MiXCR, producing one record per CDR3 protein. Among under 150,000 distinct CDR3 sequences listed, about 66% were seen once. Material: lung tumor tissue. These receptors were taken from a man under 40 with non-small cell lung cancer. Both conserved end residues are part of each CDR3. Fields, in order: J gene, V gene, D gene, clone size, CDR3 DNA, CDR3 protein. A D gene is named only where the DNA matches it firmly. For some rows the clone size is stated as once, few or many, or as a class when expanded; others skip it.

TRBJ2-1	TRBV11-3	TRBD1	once	TGTGCCTGCAGCGCCAGACAGGGGACAGCCTACAATGAGCAGTTCTTC	CACSARQGTAYNEQFF
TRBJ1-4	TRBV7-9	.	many	TGTGCCAGCAGCTTAGAAGACGGGGGGCCTAATGAAAAACTGTTTTTT	CASSLEDGGPNEKLFF
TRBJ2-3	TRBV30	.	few	TGTGCCCGGAGTGTACTTTGGGCCAGCACAGATACGCAGTATTTT	CARSVLWASTDTQYF
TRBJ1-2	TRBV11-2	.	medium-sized	TGTGCCAGCAGCTTAGCTCATGCGAACTATGGCTACACCTTC	CASSLAHANYGYTF
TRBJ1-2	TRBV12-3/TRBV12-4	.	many	TGTGCCAGCCAGAGGGCAGGACGGGGCTATGGCTACACCTTC	CASQRAGRGYGYTF
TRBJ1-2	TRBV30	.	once	TGTGTCTGGAGTGTAGGGGGAGTCCACTATGGCTACACCTTC	CVWSVGGVHYGYTF
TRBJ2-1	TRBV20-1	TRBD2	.	TGCAGTGCTGGAACTACCGGGAGGGGTTTGAATGAGCAGTTCTTC	CSAGTTGRGLNEQFF
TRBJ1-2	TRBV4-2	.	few	TGTGCCGGCAGCCCTCGTGGGGTCTATGGCTACACCTTC	CAGSPRGVYGYTF
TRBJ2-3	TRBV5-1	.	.	TGCGCCAGCAGCGAAGGAGCCCCCACAGATACGCAGTATTTT	CASSEGAPTDTQYF
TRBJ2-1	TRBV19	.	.	TGTGCCAGTAGTATCTTAGCATACCAACTAGCTGAGGTCAATGAGCAGTTCTTC	CASSILAYQLAEVNEQFF
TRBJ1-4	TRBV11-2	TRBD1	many	TGTGCCAGCGGCTTAAGATTGACAGGGGGTAATGAAAAACTGTTTTTT	CASGLRLTGGNEKLFF
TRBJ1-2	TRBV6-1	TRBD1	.	TGTGCCAGCGGCACCGGACAGGGGATAGACTATGGCTACACCTTC	CASGTGQGIDYGYTF
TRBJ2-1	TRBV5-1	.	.	TGCGCCAGCAGCTTAGAGGGGGGAGTGGCCTACAATGAGCAGTTCTTC	CASSLEGGVAYNEQFF
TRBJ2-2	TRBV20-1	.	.	TGCAGTGCGCATTCAGGGAGCGGCCGGGAGCTGTTTTTT	CSAHSGSGRELFF
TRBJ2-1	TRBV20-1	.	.	TGCAGTGCTAGATGGATGGGGGACCACAATGAACAGTTCTTC	CSARWMGDHNEQFF
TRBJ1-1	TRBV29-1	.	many	TGCAGCGTTGAAGATCGGATAGAAAGGGCTTTCTTT	CSVEDRIERAFF
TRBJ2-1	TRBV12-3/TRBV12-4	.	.	TGTGCCAGCAGCCACCCGGGGGTAAGCCCCTACAATGAGCAGTTCTTC	CASSHPGVSPYNEQFF
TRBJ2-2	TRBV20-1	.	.	TGCAGTGCTAGGGTCCGGACGAACACCGGGGAGCTGTTTTTT	CSARVRTNTGELFF
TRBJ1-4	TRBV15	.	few	TGTGCCACCAGCGGCGGGGGACGGTCTTTTGAAAAACTGTTTTTT	CATSGGGRSFEKLFF
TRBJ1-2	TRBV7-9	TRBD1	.	TGTGTCAGCAGCCCGGACAGGGCGGAAACTAACTATGGCTACACCTTC	CVSSPDRAETNYGYTF
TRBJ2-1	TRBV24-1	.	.	TGTGCCACCAGTGATTCATGCAGAATACACTACAATGAGCAGTCCTTC	CATSDSCRIHYNEQSF
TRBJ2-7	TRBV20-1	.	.	TGCAATGCTAGGCAGACAGGGAGGTCTTACGAGCAGTACTTC	CNARQTGRSYEQYF
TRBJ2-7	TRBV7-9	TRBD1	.	TGTGCAAGCAGCGCATGGGACAGGGGTGGCTACGAGCAGTACTTC	CASSAWDRGGYEQYF
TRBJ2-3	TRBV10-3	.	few	TGTGCCTCACGACAGGATGGAAGCACAGATACGCAGTATTTT	CASRQDGSTDTQYF
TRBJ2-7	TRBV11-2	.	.	TGTGCCAGCAGCTCACTTTACAGGGCTGGGCACTTC	CASSSLYRAGHF
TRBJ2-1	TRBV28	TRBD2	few	TGTGCCAGCAGTTCTAGACTAGCGGGAGGGAATGAGCAGTTCTTC	CASSSRLAGGNEQFF
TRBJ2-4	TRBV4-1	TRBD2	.	TGCGTCAGCAGCCAAGCGGGAGGGCTCAAAAACATTCAGTACTTC	CVSSQAGGLKNIQYF
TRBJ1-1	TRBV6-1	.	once	TGTACCAGGAGAGTCGACAGGCCGAACACTGAAGCTTTCTTT	CTRRVDRPNTEAFF
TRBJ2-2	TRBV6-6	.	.	TGTGCCAGCAGTTACGGGAATAGAGCACCTGGCACCTGGGAGCTGTTTTTT	CASSYGNRAPGTWELFF
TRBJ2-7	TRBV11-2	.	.	TGTGCCAACAGCTTTAGTCCATTCTACGAGCAGTACTTC	CANSFSPFYEQYF
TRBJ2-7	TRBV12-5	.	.	TGTGCTAGTAGCCCGGGGACATGTAGATTCTACGAGCAGTACTTC	CASSPGTCRFYEQYF
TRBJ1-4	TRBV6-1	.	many	TGTGCCAGCATGGGGCCATCAACTAATGAAAAACTGTTTTTT	CASMGPSTNEKLFF
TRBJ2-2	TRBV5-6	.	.	.	CASSLVANTGSCFF
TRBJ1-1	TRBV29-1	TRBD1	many	TGCAGCGTTGCCAGTGGGCAGGGGGACACTGAAGCTTTCTTT	CSVASGQGDTEAFF
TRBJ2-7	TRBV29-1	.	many	TGCAGCGTTGCACAGCTCTCCTACGAGCAGTACTTC	CSVAQLSYEQYF